The TCR beta chain under discussion was sequenced for a study of control samples from healthy donors and cancer patients. The repertoire was sequenced with immunoSEQ multiplex PCR; TCRdb's copy has only in-frame clones and lacks some. The table includes tens of thousands of clones, approximately 89% detected once. This CDR3 spans 16 amino acids. Germline lookup yields CDR1 LGHDT and CDR2 YNNKEL (reference sequence). Trimming removed 1 base from V and 1 base from J, with 13 bases in between. The receptor was isolated from a man aged 55 to 70 with colorectal cancer. The rearrangement uses TRBV3-1 (or the pseudogene TRBV3-2) and TRBJ1-1; no clear D gene. The sequenced material came from PBMCs. The CDR3 reads CASSQVFPRRNTEAFF. In nucleotides, the CDR3 is TGTGCCAGCAGCCAAGTCTTTCCCCGCCGGAACACTGAAGCTTTCTTT.